The 26 T cell receptor beta chains given below trace back to one sample, sequenced in a study of beta chain features in type 1 diabetes (dated by TCRdb to the late 2010s). Library preparation employed the immunoSEQ multiplex PCR assay. The entire isolated RNA was reverse transcribed using the High Capacity cDNA Reverse Transcription Kit, and thus expressed TCRB transcripts were sequenced. TCRdb holds this immuneACCESS table with in-frame rearrangements only. Some clones are missing; in checked studies, unresolved V genes explain under half, and the rest has no known cause. In all, the sample holds 130,000 to 150,000 clones, and about a tenth of those were seen once. The ten top clones hold roughly 0.74% of the sample. What was sequenced was central memory CD4+ T cells from blood. The receptors were sampled from a man younger than 35 in good health.

This clone was seen a handful of times. V and J are TRBV5-3 and TRBJ1-4, with D perhaps TRBD1 (6 bases). TRBV5-3 is placed among ORFs of uncertain function. V was clipped by 5 bases and J by 4 bases, with 18 bases between them. The CDR3 runs to 16 residues. The CDR3 DNA reads TGTGCCAGAAGATCTCGGACAGTCCACTATAATGAAAAACTGTTTTTT. This encodes CARRSRTVHYNEKLFF.

This chain uses TRBV28 with TRBJ2-7, with D possibly being TRBD1 (7 bases). Germline values: CDR1 MDHEN, CDR2 SYDVKM. The germline V and J ends were trimmed by 8 bases and 6 bases, with 17 bases remaining between them. The CDR3 has 13 residues. The CDR3 region has the DNA TGTGCCAGCGGCGGGAAACAGGGGCGCGAGCAGTACTTC. Protein: CASGGKQGREQYF.

The rearrangement uses TRBV7-8 and TRBJ2-4; TRBD2 aligns across 8 bases. The CDR3 is made up of 16 amino acids. The germline gives CDR1 SGHVS, CDR2 FQNEAQ. J gave up 1 base and V 5 bases, and 7 bases lay outside the gene matches. CDR3 DNA: TGTGCCAGCAGCATGGGACTAGACACGGCCAAAAACATTCAGTACTTC. It is translated as CASSMGLDTAKNIQYF. The whole variable domain, filled in from reference TRBV7-8 and TRBJ2-4, reads GAGVSQSPRYKVAKRGQDVALRCDPISGHVSLFWYQQALGQGPEFLTYFQNEAQLDKSGLPSDRFFAERPEGSVSTLKIQRTQQEDSAVYLCASSMGLDTAKNIQYFGAGTRLSVL.

The rearrangement joins TRBV5-1 to TRBJ1-6; D is ambiguous. Trimming removed 1 base from V and 6 bases from J, with 14 bases in between. CDR1 is SGHRS and CDR2 is YFSETQ in the germline V gene. The CDR3 spans 16 residues. The CDR3 coding sequence is TGCGCCAGCAGCTTGTTTGGGAGATGGGTTAATTCACCCCTCCACTTT. This encodes CASSLFGRWVNSPLHF. The variable domain in full, with the rest retrieved from reference TRBV5-1 and TRBJ1-6, is KAGVTQTPRYLIKTRGQQVTLSCSPISGHRSVSWYQQTPGQGLQFLFEYFSETQRNKGNFPGRFSGRQFSNSRSEMNVSTLELGDSALYLCASSLFGRWVNSPLHFGNGTRLTVT.

DNA of the CDR3: TGTGCCAGCAGTTACTACGGGGAACGGGGGTACTTC. Protein sequence: CASSYYGERGYF. The chain couples TRBV6-5 to TRBJ2-7, with a weak D call TRBD2 (5 bases). Germline CDR1 reads MNHEY; CDR2 reads SVGAGI. Trimming pared 1 base from V and 12 bases from J, leaving 13 bases between. CDR3 size: 12 residues.

This clone was detected a few times. The chain is built from TRBV7-3 and TRBJ1-5, with 8 positions matching TRBD1. Germline-derived CDR1 and CDR2 are SGHTA and FQGTGA. The CDR3 length is 15 residues. V was pared by 6 bases and J by 3 bases, with 7 bases of the junction left unmatched. Written as DNA, the CDR3 is TGTGCCAGCAGTCGACGCAGGGGGCCCAATCAGCCCCAGCATTTT. The encoded protein is CASSRRRGPNQPQHF.

This clone was observed a handful of times. The chain has TRBV19 and TRBJ1-5; perhaps TRBD1 as D (5 bases). Germline V gene data show CDR1 as LNHDA and CDR2 as SQIVND (reference sequence). The CDR3 consists of 12 residues. The V end lost 4 bases, the J end lost 6 bases, and 7 bases lay between the germline ends. This CDR3 is CASSTDSQPQHF. CDR3 nucleotides: TGTGCCAGTAGTACCGACAGTCAGCCCCAGCATTTT.

The J gene is TRBJ2-1, the V gene TRBV7-2; the D is unclear. V was trimmed by 2 bases and J by 4 bases, leaving 9 bases between them. The CDR3 is 14 amino acids. CDR1 and CDR2 from the germline V gene are SGHTA and FQGNSA. The CDR3 loop reads CASSLKAGYNEQFF. In nucleotides, the CDR3 is TGTGCCAGCAGCTTAAAGGCCGGGTACAATGAGCAGTTCTTC.

This chain connects TRBV5-1 to TRBJ2-3, with D possibly TRBD2 on 5 matching bases. The V end was cut by 2 bases, the J end by 2 bases, with 9 bases between. The germline V gene encodes CDR1 SGHRS and CDR2 YFSETQ. CDR3 length: 14 residues. CDR3 sequence (DNA): TGCGCCAGCAGCTTCAACGGGGACACAGATACGCAGTATTTT. As protein: CASSFNGDTDTQYF.

The V and J genes are TRBV30 and TRBJ2-1, with 7 nucleotides matching TRBD1. Trimming took 3 bases from V and 2 from J; bases not matched to a gene: 1. CDR3 size: 13 residues. Germline V CDR1 and CDR2: GTSNPN, SVGIG (reference sequence). DNA of the CDR3: TGTGCCTGGAGCCAGGGGGCCTACAATGAGCAGTTCTTC. It translates to CAWSQGAYNEQFF.

This clone was picked up many times. The gene calls are TRBV15 and TRBJ2-5; 11 bases are shared with TRBD1. Germline V lookup: CDR1 LNHNV, CDR2 YYDKDF (reference sequence). The junction had 4 bases not matched to a gene; V was cut back by 2 bases and J by 5 bases. This CDR3 is 15 amino acids long. The CDR3 sequence: CATSRRTGGVETQYF. For the CDR3, the DNA is TGTGCCACCAGCAGACGGACAGGGGGCGTGGAGACCCAGTACTTC.

V usage is TRBV28 and J usage is TRBJ1-5; perhaps TRBD1 as D (6 bases). Per the germline V gene, CDR1 is MDHEN and CDR2 is SYDVKM. The CDR3 is 15 amino acids. The V and J ends lost 4 bases and 5 bases respectively, with 15 bases between them. CDR3 bases: TGTGCCAGCAGTTCTCTCAGGGGATTTCATCAGCCCCAGCATTTT. This codes for CASSSLRGFHQPQHF.

The J gene is TRBJ1-4, the V gene TRBV5-5; D is possibly TRBD1 (6 bases). The length of the CDR3 is 15 residues. Germline loops: CDR1 SGHKS, CDR2 YYEKEE (reference sequence). V was trimmed by 1 base and J by 5 bases, leaving 12 bases between them. CDR3 region: CASSLTGGENEKLFF. As DNA, the CDR3 is TGTGCCAGCAGCTTGACGGGGGGCGAGAATGAAAAACTGTTTTTT.

The V gene is TRBV7-6, the J gene TRBJ2-7, with 7 bases fitting TRBD1. CDR3 length: 15 residues. V lost 5 bases to trimming and J lost 3 bases; unmatched junction nucleotides: 10. CDR1 and CDR2 from the germline V gene are SGHVS and FNYEAQ. The CDR3 sequence is CASSLTTGSNYEQYF. The CDR3, as DNA: TGTGCCAGCAGCCTTACGACAGGGTCTAACTACGAGCAGTACTTC.

This clone was found a few times. The chain couples TRBV19 to TRBJ1-2, with 8 nucleotides matching TRBD1. Germline lookup yields CDR1 LNHDA and CDR2 SQIVND (reference sequence). V shed 5 bases and J 2 bases; nucleotides not matched to a gene: 13. The CDR3 has 17 residues. CDR3 in DNA: TGTGCCAGTAGTGGGTCAGGACAGGGTTTCGGCAACTATGGCTACACCTTC. Protein: CASSGSGQGFGNYGYTF.

The rearrangement uses TRBV18 and TRBJ2-3; TRBD2 agrees at 9 bases. The length of the CDR3 is 15 residues. Germline V CDR1 and CDR2: KGHSH, LQKENI. The trim removed 3 bases at V and 6 bases at J, leaving 7 bases unmatched. CDR3 region: CASSPPGLASDTQYF. The CDR3 DNA reads TGTGCCAGCTCACCTCCGGGACTAGCATCGGATACGCAGTATTTT.

Only a few counts were recorded for this clone. The chain recombines TRBV4-2 with TRBJ1-5; the match to TRBD1 covers 11 bases. The CDR3 loop spans 15 amino acids. From germline, CDR1 is LGHNA and CDR2 YNFKEQ. V was clipped by 1 base and J by 7 bases; unmatched bases: 3. The CDR3 nucleotides are TGTGCCAGCAGCCAAGGGACAGGGGGCGGGCAGCCCCAGCATTTT. As protein: CASSQGTGGGQPQHF.

The chain joins TRBV11-2 to TRBJ1-6, with D perhaps matching TRBD1 (5 bases). The CDR3 sequence is 16 residues long. V dropped 1 base and J dropped 4 bases, with 11 bases sitting between them. Germline V lookup: CDR1 SGHAT, CDR2 FQNNGV. CDR3 protein: CASSLVRGPYNSPLHF. CDR3 in DNA: TGTGCCAGCAGCTTAGTAAGGGGCCCGTATAATTCACCCCTCCACTTT.

This clone was counted a few times. This chain connects TRBV7-9 to TRBJ2-7; D possibly corresponds to TRBD1 (5 bases). CDR1 is SEHNR and CDR2 is FQNEAQ in the germline V gene (reference sequence). V gave up 1 base and J gave up 3 bases, with 10 bases separating them. This CDR3 spans 14 amino acids. CDR3 coding DNA: TGTGCCAGCAGCTTAGACGGCAGGGACTACGAGCAGTACTTC. Translating gives CASSLDGRDYEQYF.

The CDR3 sequence is CASSSDSRGRSLDEQFF. In DNA, the CDR3 is TGTGCCAGTAGTAGCGACTCGCGGGGAAGAAGTTTGGATGAGCAGTTCTTC. The V gene is TRBV19, the J gene TRBJ2-1, with a possible D match to TRBD2 (6 bases). The germline CDR1 and CDR2 sequences are LNHDA and SQIVND (reference sequence). CDR3 length equals 17 residues. Trimming removed 4 bases at V and 8 bases at J, with 24 bases between.

This chain links TRBV2 with TRBJ2-7; 9 nucleotides match TRBD1. V gave up 7 bases and J gave up 4 bases; unmatched junction bases: 11. This CDR3 is 15 amino acids long. Germline V lookup: CDR1 SNHLY, CDR2 FYNNEI. The CDR3 nucleotides read TGTGCCAGCAAGACCGGGACAGGGTTCCGTTACGAGCAGTACTTC. Its translation: CASKTGTGFRYEQYF.

This clone appeared a few times. This chain joins TRBV19 and TRBJ1-5, with TRBD1 matching over 9 bases. CDR1 is LNHDA, CDR2 SQIVND, per germline (reference sequence). With V trimmed by 6 bases and J by 2 bases, 8 bases remained unmatched. The CDR3 runs 16 residues. The CDR3 DNA reads TGTGCCAGTAGCGAACCAGGGACAGGGCGCAATCAGCCCCAGCATTTT. It translates to CASSEPGTGRNQPQHF.

In its sample, this clone was seen many times. V gene TRBV7-2 combines with J gene TRBJ2-5, with 7 bases identical to TRBD1. Unmatched junction bases numbered 6, after V lost 5 bases and J lost 3 bases. CDR1 SGHTA and CDR2 FQGNSA come from the germline V gene. This CDR3 spans 14 amino acids. The CDR3 sequence: CASSVSGQKETQYF. In DNA form, the CDR3 reads TGTGCCAGCAGCGTATCGGGACAGAAAGAGACCCAGTACTTC.

This clone was detected a few times. CDR3 loop: CASSLGQGAVRGYTF. The CDR3 nucleotides read TGTGCCAGCAGCTTAGGGCAGGGGGCCGTTAGGGGCTACACCTTC. V usage is TRBV7-2 and J usage is TRBJ1-2, with 8 nucleotides matching TRBD1. The length of the CDR3 is 15 residues. Trimming cost V 1 base and J 8 bases; bases outside gene matches: 9. Germline assignment: CDR1 SGHTA and CDR2 FQGNSA.

This chain uses TRBV5-1 with TRBJ1-3, with 9 bases aligning to TRBD1. V trimming: 3 bases; J trimming: 8 bases; junction bases outside the gene matches: 3. The germline gives CDR1 SGHRS, CDR2 YFSETQ. This CDR3 region has 13 residues. Written as DNA, the CDR3 is TGCGCCAGCAGCTGGACAGGGGCGGACACCATATATTTT. Its translation: CASSWTGADTIYF. The variable domain in full, completed from reference TRBV5-1 and TRBJ1-3, reads KAGVTQTPRYLIKTRGQQVTLSCSPISGHRSVSWYQQTPGQGLQFLFEYFSETQRNKGNFPGRFSGRQFSNSRSEMNVSTLELGDSALYLCASSWTGADTIYFGEGSWLTVV.

The chain has TRBV4-3 and TRBJ2-1; 9 bases agree with TRBD2. Germline-derived CDR1 and CDR2 are LGHNA and YSLEER. The CDR3 contains 16 residues. Unmatched junction bases numbered 8, after V lost 0 bases and J lost 8 bases. DNA of the CDR3: TGCGCCAGCAGCCAAGACGGCGCGGGGGGGAGGGATGAGCAGTTCTTC. Protein: CASSQDGAGGRDEQFF.